The table lists the clone carrying this T cell receptor beta chain with a count of one. Its matching antigen is unknown. Measured with immunoSEQ multiplex PCR; TCRdb has only the in-frame clones, and not every one. The sample yields about 120,000 clones, roughly 90% seen once. This CDR3 contains 13 residues. The germline V and J ends were trimmed by 6 bases and 1 base, with 6 bases remaining between them. Germline-derived CDR1 and CDR2 are KGHDR and SFDVKD. These data come from a study of T cell responses to AZD1222 COVID-19 vaccine. Notes on the study in general: Dominant CD4 TCR responses targeted spike regions 160-218 and 743-854.

This clonotype originated in an adult in good health. The chain joins TRBV24-1 to TRBJ1-5; D is ambiguous. The material was peripheral blood, obtained on day 0 of AZD1222 vaccination. The CDR3 DNA follows: TGTGCCACCAGTAGGGTGAGCAATCAGCCCCAGCATTTT. It translates to CATSRVSNQPQHF.